This T cell receptor (beta chain) comes out of a study of blood T cell repertoires in COVID-19. About the study: COVID-19 samples, acute and convalescent, were from the United States, Italy and Spain.

The trim removed 4 bases at V and 7 bases at J, leaving 8 bases unmatched. There are 15 residues in the CDR3. Per germline, CDR1 SGHRS and CDR2 YFSETQ. Original handling: Cell counts per sample came from amplifying reference gene primers. Profiled with immunoSEQ multiplex PCR; TCRdb holds only in-frame clones, not every one. The V and J calls and clone size were taken over from that table, and D and trimming were inferred from the DNA. In the table there are 200,000 to 250,000 clones, 88% of which are singletons. V and J are TRBV5-1 and TRBJ2-2, with 9 bases fitting TRBD1. What was sequenced was peripheral blood. This TCR was recovered from a woman aged 60-75 years with acute or convalescent COVID-19. CDR3: CASSQRTGAGGELFF. In nucleotides, the CDR3 is TGCGCCAGCAGCCAGAGGACAGGGGCGGGCGGGGAGCTGTTTTTT.